Shown below are 27 T cell receptor beta chains from a single sample sequenced in a study of blood T cell repertoires in COVID-19. Assay used: immunoSEQ multiplex PCR; TCRdb lists only in-frame clones, some missing. The sample shows roughly 220,000 clones, around 80% of them seen only once. The specimen sequenced was peripheral blood. The receptors shown here come from a man between 25 and 39 years old with active or convalescent COVID-19.

This chain connects TRBV28 to TRBJ1-4, with 12 bases lining up with TRBD1. Germline CDR1 MDHEN, CDR2 SYDVKM. The CDR3 runs 15 residues. The ends lost 2 bases at V and 8 bases at J; junction bases unmatched: 3. CDR3 in amino acids: CASSLDGTGGEKLFF. The CDR3 DNA is TGTGCCAGCAGTTTAGACGGGACAGGGGGCGAAAAACTGTTTTTT.

The genes are TRBV27 and TRBJ1-3; D uncertain. The CDR3 has 16 amino acids. Trimming took 5 bases from V and 4 from J, leaving 18 bases between them. CDR1 is MNHEY, CDR2 SMNVEV, per germline (reference sequence). The CDR3 DNA sequence: TGTGCCAGCAGTATCCGCAGCGGTATAAGGGGAAACACCATATATTTT. It specifies CASSIRSGIRGNTIYF.

This clone was observed a single time. The chain employs TRBV18 and TRBJ1-4; 8 bases line up with TRBD1. CDR3 length equals 16 residues. CDR1 and CDR2 (germline): KGHSH, LQKENI. V gave up 3 bases and J gave up 3 bases; unmatched junction bases: 6. As DNA, the CDR3 is TGTGCCAGCTCACCTACAGCAGGGGGCTCTAATGAAAAACTGTTTTTT. This translates into CASSPTAGGSNEKLFF. Variable domain in full (rest from reference TRBV18 and TRBJ1-4): NAGVMQNPRHLVRRRGQEARLRCSPMKGHSHVYWYRQLPEEGLKFMVYLQKENIIDESGMPKERFSAEFPKEGPSILRIQQVVRGDSAAYFCASSPTAGGSNEKLFFGSGTQLSVL.

The count of this clone is one. This rearrangement joins TRBV6-6 to TRBJ1-4; D is perhaps TRBD1 (6 bases). The CDR3 has 14 amino acids. Between the trimmed V and J ends, which lost 6 bases and 5 bases, there was a span of 13 bases. Germline values: CDR1 MNHNY, CDR2 SVGAGI (reference sequence). CDR3 coding DNA: TGTGCCAGCAGAGACAGGCAGAAGAATGAAAAACTGTTTTTT. Its translation: CASRDRQKNEKLFF.

This chain links TRBV11-2 with TRBJ1-2; a possible D gene is TRBD1 (5 bases). This CDR3 spans 14 amino acids. Germline-derived CDR1 and CDR2 are SGHAT and FQNNGV. V shed 1 base and J shed 3 bases, with 9 bases lying between them. This chain's CDR3 is CASSLGGTDYGYTF. In DNA, the CDR3 is TGTGCCAGCAGCTTAGGCGGGACCGACTATGGCTACACCTTC. The full variable domain, with the rest looked up from reference TRBV11-2 and TRBJ1-2, is EAGVAQSPRYKIIEKRQSVAFWCNPISGHATLYWYQQILGQGPKLLIQFQNNGVVDDSQLPKDRFSAERLKGVDSTLKIQPAKLEDSAVYLCASSLGGTDYGYTFGSGTRLTVV.

The gene calls are TRBV5-1 and TRBJ1-6; TRBD1 matches at 7 bases. The CDR3 has 15 residues. V shed 0 bases and J 7 bases; nucleotides not matched to a gene: 4. Germline V CDR1 and CDR2: SGHRS, YFSETQ. DNA for the CDR3: TGCGCCAGCAGCTTGGTGGGACAGTCGAATTCACCCCTCCACTTT. Translation: CASSLVGQSNSPLHF.

The rearrangement joins TRBV2 to TRBJ2-3, with D uncertain. This CDR3 is built from 12 residues. The germline gives CDR1 SNHLY, CDR2 FYNNEI. Trimming stripped 3 bases from V and 5 bases from J, with 6 bases between. The CDR3 loop is CASSDPLDTQYF. The CDR3 DNA is TGTGCCAGCAGTGACCCTTTAGATACGCAGTATTTT.

This clone was recorded once. The chain carries TRBV5-1 and TRBJ2-7, with 8 bases lining up with TRBD1. V shed 4 bases, J shed 7 bases, and the junction held 13 bases outside the gene matches. This CDR3 is 15 amino acids long. CDR1 is SGHRS and CDR2 is YFSETQ in the germline V gene. CDR3 coding DNA: TGCGCCAGCAGCCTGAGGACAGGGCCCCGGGGTGAGCAGTACTTC. As protein: CASSLRTGPRGEQYF.

The CDR3 loop reads CASSLGGFNTEAFF. Written as DNA, the CDR3 is TGTGCCAGCAGCTTAGGGGGCTTCAACACTGAAGCTTTCTTT. The gene calls are TRBV7-2 and TRBJ1-1, with TRBD1 as a possible D gene (5 bases). The germline V gene has CDR1 SGHTA and CDR2 FQGNSA. CDR3 length: 14 amino acids. Trimming stripped 1 base from V and 2 bases from J, with 8 bases between.

This clone appeared once. The CDR3 is CSVEKKGRSYEQYF. The DNA for the CDR3 is TGCAGCGTTGAAAAGAAGGGGCGATCCTACGAGCAGTACTTC. The chain couples TRBV29-1 to TRBJ2-7; D is possibly TRBD1 (5 bases). With 2 bases removed from V and 1 base from J, the gap between germline ends came to 12 bases. From germline, CDR1 is SQVTM and CDR2 ANQGSEA. The CDR3 extends over 14 amino acids.

This chain uses TRBV6-2 or TRBV6-3 with TRBJ2-5; the D gene is possibly TRBD1 (5 bases). V was cut by 5 bases and J by 4 bases, with 11 bases left in between. CDR1 is MNHEY and CDR2 is SVGEGT in the germline V gene. There are 13 residues in the CDR3. The CDR3 region is CASSRSGPETQYF. The CDR3 coding sequence is TGTGCCAGCAGTCGATCAGGGCCAGAGACCCAGTACTTC.

Of note for this clone: The sample holds other DNA sequences that translate to the same CDR3. The J gene is TRBJ1-1, the V gene TRBV6-5; D is ambiguous. This CDR3 is built from 13 residues. V gave up 2 bases and J gave up 2 bases, with 6 bases separating them. Germline V gene data show CDR1 as MNHEY and CDR2 as SVGAGI. The CDR3 nucleotides are TGTGCCAGCAGTTACGAGGGAAACACTGAAGCTTTCTTT. Its translation is CASSYEGNTEAFF.

The table lists this clone with a count of one. This sequence joins TRBV6-5 and TRBJ2-1, with a tentative D call TRBD2 (5 bases). With 2 bases removed from V and 8 bases from J, the gap between germline ends came to 16 bases. The germline V gene has CDR1 MNHEY and CDR2 SVGAGI. The CDR3 consists of 15 residues. CDR3 in DNA: TGTGCCAGCAGTTACACGGACTCAACAAGGGATGAGCAGTTCTTC. Protein: CASSYTDSTRDEQFF.

The chain carries TRBV9 and TRBJ1-5; TRBD1 matches 7 bases. The trim removed 3 bases at V and 5 bases at J, leaving 5 bases unmatched. The CDR3 has 14 residues. Germline CDR1 reads SGDLS; CDR2 reads YYNGEE. CDR3: CASSAGTAHQPQHF. CDR3 DNA sequence: TGTGCCAGCAGCGCTGGGACAGCCCATCAGCCCCAGCATTTT.

The CDR3 loop reads CASSTGGPDQPQHF. In DNA form, the CDR3 reads TGTGCCAGTAGTACAGGGGGTCCCGATCAGCCCCAGCATTTT. The rearrangement links TRBV19 to TRBJ1-5; 7 positions match TRBD1. The CDR3 totals 14 residues. Trimming took 4 bases from V and 5 from J; bases not matched to a gene: 5. Germline V gives CDR1 LNHDA, CDR2 SQIVND (reference sequence). The full variable domain, in which reference TRBV19 and TRBJ1-5 provide the parts outside the CDR3, is DGGITQSPKYLFRKEGQNVTLSCEQNLNHDAMYWYRQDPGQGLRLIYYSQIVNDFQKGDIAEGYSVSREKKESFPLTVTSAQKNPTAFYLCASSTGGPDQPQHFGDGTRLSIL.

This clone has only a few counts. The chain couples TRBV2 to TRBJ1-4, with D maybe TRBD1 (6 bases). The CDR3 has 14 residues. With 1 base removed from V and 4 bases from J, the gap between germline ends came to 7 bases. The germline V gene encodes CDR1 SNHLY and CDR2 FYNNEI. CDR3 in amino acids: CASSEGTDNEKLFF. In DNA form, the CDR3 reads TGTGCCAGCAGTGAAGGGACAGATAATGAAAAACTGTTTTTT. The whole variable domain, filled in from reference TRBV2 and TRBJ1-4, reads EPEVTQTPSHQVTQMGQEVILRCVPISNHLYFYWYRQILGQKVEFLVSFYNNEISEKSEIFDDQFSVERPDGSNFTLKIRSTKLEDSAMYFCASSEGTDNEKLFFGSGTQLSVL.

The genes are TRBV27 and TRBJ1-6, with 9 bases fitting TRBD1. The germline CDR1 and CDR2 sequences are MNHEY and SMNVEV (reference sequence). The V segment lost 6 bases and the J segment 3 bases; nucleotides outside the gene matches: 3. The CDR3 runs 15 residues. CDR3 DNA: TGTGCCAGCAGCCGACAGGGGGTCTATAATTCACCCCTCCACTTT. Encoded protein: CASSRQGVYNSPLHF.

This sequence joins TRBV6-5 and TRBJ2-7; possibly TRBD1 for D (6 bases). The CDR3 loop spans 14 amino acids. Germline V gene data show CDR1 as MNHEY and CDR2 as SVGAGI. Trimming removed 2 bases at V and 1 base at J, with 9 bases between. The CDR3 sequence is CASSYRDISYEQYF. The DNA for the CDR3 is TGTGCCAGCAGTTACCGGGACATTTCCTACGAGCAGTACTTC.

The V call is TRBV20-1, the J call TRBJ1-2; no firm D call. This CDR3 has 10 amino acids. From germline, CDR1 is DFQATT and CDR2 SNEGSKA (reference sequence). DNA for the CDR3: TGCAGGGCCCGGGGTGATGGCTACACCTTC. Translating gives CRARGDGYTF.

The V and J genes are TRBV28 and TRBJ2-3; 10 bases match TRBD2. Germline CDR1 MDHEN, CDR2 SYDVKM. CDR3 length equals 14 residues. Germline trimming cut 6 bases from V and 5 bases from J; bases unmatched to any gene: 5. The CDR3 region has the DNA TGTGCCAGCAGGACACTAGCGGGACGAGATACGCAGTATTTT. Protein: CASRTLAGRDTQYF.

The CDR3 coding sequence is TGTGCCAGCAGCCAAGAAGTCGTCGGTACTGAAGCTTTCTTT. As protein: CASSQEVVGTEAFF. V usage is TRBV14 and J usage is TRBJ1-1; D gene unclear. The germline V gene has CDR1 SGHDN and CDR2 FVKESK. Trimming shortened V by 0 bases and J by 5 bases, and 10 bases separated the two germline ends. The CDR3 sequence is 14 residues long.

The V gene is TRBV18, the J gene TRBJ2-5; D might be TRBD2 (6 bases). This CDR3 spans 14 amino acids. Germline assignment: CDR1 KGHSH and CDR2 LQKENI. Deletions cut 3 bases from V and 4 bases from J, with 12 bases between. CDR3 sequence: CASSPRRAVETQYF. As DNA, the CDR3 is TGTGCCAGCTCACCGCGGAGGGCTGTAGAGACCCAGTACTTC.

The rearrangement uses TRBV5-6 and TRBJ2-1; 10 nucleotides match TRBD2. CDR1 is SGHDT and CDR2 is YYEEEE in the germline V gene. The CDR3 consists of 16 residues. J gave up 4 bases and V 2 bases, and 6 bases lay outside the gene matches. This chain's CDR3 is CASSFSASGSYNEQFF. The CDR3 DNA sequence: TGTGCCAGCAGCTTTTCAGCTAGCGGGAGTTACAATGAGCAGTTCTTC.

J is TRBJ2-5 and V is TRBV28; TRBD2 agrees at 15 bases. This CDR3 has 17 residues. After removal of 0 bases from V and 2 bases from J, the junction contained 1 base not matched to a gene. Germline V gene lookup returns CDR1 MDHEN and CDR2 SYDVKM. CDR3 in amino acids: CASSLWGTSGGQETQYF. The CDR3 DNA follows: TGTGCCAGCAGTTTATGGGGGACTAGCGGGGGGCAAGAGACCCAGTACTTC.

The V and J genes are TRBV27 and TRBJ2-3; a weak D match, TRBD1 (6 bases). Germline CDR1 reads MNHEY; CDR2 reads SMNVEV (reference sequence). This CDR3 has 16 residues. V dropped 5 bases and J dropped 0 bases, with 15 bases sitting between them. CDR3 coding DNA: TGTGCCAGCAGTCTGGGGGCGGAAACTAGCACAGATACGCAGTATTTT. Protein sequence: CASSLGAETSTDTQYF.

The chain combines TRBV30 with TRBJ2-2, with 7 bases fitting TRBD1. Looked up from germline, CDR1 is GTSNPN and CDR2 is SVGIG (reference sequence). This CDR3 has 13 amino acids. After removal of 5 bases from V and 6 bases from J, the junction contained 6 bases not matched to a gene. The CDR3, as DNA: TGTGCCTGGGACAGGGCGAGGGCCGGGGAGCTGTTTTTT. Its translation: CAWDRARAGELFF.

The chain uses TRBV4-2 and TRBJ1-6; a weak D match, TRBD1 (5 bases). In germline, CDR1 is LGHNA, CDR2 YNFKEQ. The CDR3 loop spans 16 amino acids. Trimming left V 0 bases short and J 10 bases short, with 16 bases between. CDR3 in amino acids: CASSQDRVPRGSPLHF. The CDR3 DNA is TGTGCCAGCAGCCAAGATAGGGTTCCCCGGGGGTCACCCCTCCACTTT.